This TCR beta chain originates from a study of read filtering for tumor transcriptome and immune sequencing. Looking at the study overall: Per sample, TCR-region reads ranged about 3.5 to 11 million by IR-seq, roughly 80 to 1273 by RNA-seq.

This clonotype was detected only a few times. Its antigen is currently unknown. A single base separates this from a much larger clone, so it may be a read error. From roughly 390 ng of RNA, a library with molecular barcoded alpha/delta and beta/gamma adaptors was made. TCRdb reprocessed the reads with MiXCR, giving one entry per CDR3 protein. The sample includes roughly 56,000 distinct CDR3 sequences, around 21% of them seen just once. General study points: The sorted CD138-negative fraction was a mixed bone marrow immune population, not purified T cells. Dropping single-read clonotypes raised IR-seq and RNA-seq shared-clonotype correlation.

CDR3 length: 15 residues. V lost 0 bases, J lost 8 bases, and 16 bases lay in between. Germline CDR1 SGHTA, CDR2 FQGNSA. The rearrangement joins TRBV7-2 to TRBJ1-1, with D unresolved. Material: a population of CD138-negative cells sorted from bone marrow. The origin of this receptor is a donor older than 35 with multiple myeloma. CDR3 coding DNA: TGTGCCAGCAGCTTAGCCTACCTACTACGAGCGGAAGCTTTCTTT. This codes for CASSLAYLLRAEAFF.